This T cell receptor (beta chain) originates from a study of T-cell memory formation after mild COVID-19. Study-level points and caveats: Among clones peaking at day 37 in the second wave, SARS-CoV-2 specificity remained unconfirmed. Clones contracting across day 15 to 85 had a balanced CD4/CD8 profile; later expanding clones leaned CD4+. Among CD4+ contracting clones, most were CM and EM, and CD8+ ones EMRA.

With respect to this clonotype: The antigen remains undetermined.

With 2 bases removed from V and 4 bases from J, the gap between germline ends came to 8 bases. In germline, CDR1 is LGHNA, CDR2 YSLEER. This CDR3 has 13 amino acids. TCRdb ran MiXCR on the 5' RACE reads and lists one entry per CDR3 protein. Of more than 150,000 distinct CDR3 sequences in the sample, about a fifth were seen once. This sequence originates from a man between 18 and 35 years old who had mild COVID-19 (a few samples of this study predate the infection). Cell type and time point are not known. Sequenced input: PBMCs or a T cell subset sorted from them (not recorded which). The chain recombines TRBV4-3 with TRBJ1-2, with a possible D match to TRBD1 (5 bases). CDR3 region: CASSQQGLYGYTF. DNA of the CDR3: TGCGCCAGCAGCCAACAGGGACTCTATGGCTACACCTTC.